This T cell receptor (beta chain) was found in a study of regulatory T cells in long-lasting Graves disease. Time point indicated: persistent/refractory GD, antithyroid drugs over 5 years with positive TRAb. The TCR library was made from RNA extracted from PBMCs. Study-level points and caveats: Persistent disease exhibited a predilection for TRBV28, TRBJ1-2 and TRBJ2-5. Persistent Graves' disease cases displayed lower TCR diversity than newly diagnosed ones.

This clonotype was seen repeatedly, ten times or more. What it binds is unknown. The authors built TCR beta libraries using iRepertoire HTBI primers and Arm-PCR of CDR3 regions. TCRdb reprocessed the multiplex PCR reads via MiXCR and lists one record per CDR3 protein. The profile shows hundreds of thousands of distinct CDR3 sequences, 20% to 25% of them singletons. Germline-derived CDR1 and CDR2 are GTSNPN and SVGIG (reference sequence). This CDR3 contains 14 residues. V gave up 6 bases and J gave up 0 bases, with 14 bases separating them. The input for sequencing was peripheral blood mononuclear cells (PBMCs), taken when the disease was refractory, from a patient treated with antithyroid drugs. The chain links TRBV30 to TRBJ1-2; a possible D gene is TRBD1 (5 bases). The sequence came from a female donor with Graves disease. The CDR3 loop reads CACHRDGANYGYTF. The DNA for the CDR3 is TGTGCCTGTCACCGGGACGGAGCTAACTATGGCTACACCTTC.